Presented here are 12 T cell receptor beta chains from one specimen sequenced in a study of blood T cells in healthy people across ages. A J-beta primer mix and a sample-barcoded 5' primer were used in a second PCR of roughly 7 to 12 cycles. TCRdb re-called the 5' RACE reads through MiXCR, storing one row per CDR3 protein. The sample holds 1.5 million to 2 million distinct CDR3 sequences, more than 35% seen once. Sequences were obtained from blood. The receptors shown here come from a human donor in good health.

This clonotype showed up just a few times. The chain links TRBV4-3 to TRBJ1-4, with 9 bases lining up with TRBD1. Unmatched junction bases numbered 5, after V lost 1 base and J lost 5 bases. This CDR3 is 16 amino acids long. Per germline, CDR1 LGHNA and CDR2 YSLEER. DNA for the CDR3: TGCGCCAGCAGCCAAGTGGACGGGACAGGGAATGAAAAACTGTTTTTT. Translated, it gives CASSQVDGTGNEKLFF.

Ten or more counts support this clonotype. The rearrangement links TRBV4-3 to TRBJ1-2, with D perhaps TRBD1 (6 bases). The CDR3 runs 16 residues. Germline V gives CDR1 LGHNA, CDR2 YSLEER. The germline V and J ends were trimmed by 3 bases and 3 bases, with 17 bases remaining between them. The CDR3 DNA reads as TGCGCCAGCAGCCACCTGAGCGGCAGGGGCGACTATGGCTACACCTTC. It translates to CASSHLSGRGDYGYTF.

Turning to this clonotype: The germline gene is not matched at one end of the junction; a read error may be the cause. V and J are TRBV5-1 and TRBJ2-3, with D possibly TRBD1 on 5 matching bases. Germline loops: CDR1 SGHRS, CDR2 YFSETQ. The CDR3 spans 14 residues. The CDR3 sequence is CAGSLDTGSDTQYF. Written as DNA, the CDR3 is TGCGCCGGCAGCTTGGATACAGGCTCAGATACGCAGTATTTT.

The chain uses TRBV7-9 and TRBJ2-7, with D possibly TRBD1 on 5 matching bases. V lost 5 bases to trimming and J lost 1 base, with 15 bases between them. The CDR3 is made up of 15 amino acids. Looked up from germline, CDR1 is SEHNR and CDR2 is FQNEAQ (reference sequence). CDR3 nucleotide sequence: TGTGCCAGCAGCCAAACTACCCAGGGATCCTACGAGCAGTACTTC. It is translated as CASSQTTQGSYEQYF.

This chain's CDR3 is CAISDSISQPQHF. CDR3 nucleotide sequence: TGTGCCATCAGTGATTCTATCAGTCAGCCCCAGCATTTT. The V and J genes are TRBV10-3 and TRBJ1-5; D gene uncertain. The CDR3 totals 13 residues. The V gene's germline CDR1 is ENHRY and CDR2 SYGVKD. The ends were cut back, 3 bases at V and 6 bases at J, with 9 bases in the middle.

This clonotype has only a few counts. The rearrangement joins TRBV7-9 to TRBJ2-1, with D perhaps given as TRBD1 or TRBD2 (5 bases each). The CDR3 sequence is 13 residues long. Deletions cut 0 bases from V and 11 bases from J, with 11 bases between. In germline, CDR1 is SEHNR, CDR2 FQNEAQ (reference sequence). The CDR3 nucleotides read TGTGCCAGCAGCTTAGCTCTAGGGACCAAGCAGTTCTTC. This encodes CASSLALGTKQFF.

This clonotype was detected a few times. The J gene is TRBJ2-3, the V gene TRBV11-2; 12 nucleotides align to TRBD2. The CDR3 contains 15 residues. V trimming: 7 bases; J trimming: 10 bases; junction bases outside the gene matches: 12. Germline V gene data show CDR1 as SGHAT and CDR2 as FQNNGV. The chain's CDR3 is CASTRTSGDPGAQYF. Written as DNA, the CDR3 is TGTGCCAGCACCAGGACTAGCGGGGACCCCGGAGCGCAGTATTTT.

The chain has TRBV3-1 and TRBJ2-5; possible D gene TRBD1, 5 bases. Trimming took 4 bases from V and 4 from J, leaving 16 bases between them. The CDR3 sequence is 15 residues long. Germline values: CDR1 LGHDT, CDR2 YNNKEL (reference sequence). The CDR3 loop is CASSPYHGQGETQYF. The CDR3 DNA reads TGTGCCAGCAGCCCATACCACGGGCAGGGAGAGACCCAGTACTTC.

This rearrangement joins TRBV11-3 to TRBJ1-1; D uncertain. The CDR3 totals 14 residues. Trimming took 5 bases from V and 5 from J, leaving 15 bases between them. The germline V gene encodes CDR1 SGHNT and CDR2 YENEEA. The CDR3 bases are TGTGCCAGCAGCGCCCGGACGGAGAATACTGAAGCTTTCTTT. This gives the protein CASSARTENTEAFF.

The chain joins TRBV15 to TRBJ2-5; D is unresolved. The end of the DNA fits TRBJ2-7 better, so the J call may be wrong. From germline, CDR1 is LNHNV and CDR2 YYDKDF (reference sequence). The CDR3 totals 17 residues. The CDR3 reads CATLGRLSPQDTYEQYF. In nucleotides, the CDR3 is TGTGCCACCCTAGGACGGCTGAGTCCCCAAGATACCTACGAGCAGTACTTC.

This clonotype was seen more than once but under ten times. V gene TRBV29-1 combines with J gene TRBJ1-2; D is perhaps TRBD1 (6 bases). Trimming took off 7 bases at V and 5 bases at J, with 17 bases between the two ends. Per the germline V gene, CDR1 is SQVTM and CDR2 is ANQGSEA. This CDR3 has 13 amino acids. The CDR3 here is CSAVKDSQYGYTF. The DNA of the CDR3 is TGCAGCGCCGTGAAGGACAGTCAGTATGGCTACACCTTC.

J is TRBJ1-5 and V is TRBV28, with 9 bases identical to TRBD1. The germline V gene encodes CDR1 MDHEN and CDR2 SYDVKM. This CDR3 comprises 21 residues. The J segment lost 0 bases and the V segment lost 3 bases, leaving 18 bases of the junction unmatched. The CDR3 region has the DNA TGTGCCAGCAGTTTTACCCATCGGGACAGGGCGCGGGTCTATAGCAATCAGCCCCAGCATTTT. This encodes CASSFTHRDRARVYSNQPQHF.